Listed below are T cell receptor beta chains from one sample, sequenced in a study of cytomegalovirus exposure and HLA in healthy donors. This table comes from immunoSEQ multiplex PCR, and its TCRdb copy is limited to in-frame clones, with some not included. Of some 190,000 clones listed, over 80% are singletons. The sequenced material came from PBMCs. The receptors originated from a girl between 5 and 17 years old in good health and CMV-seropositive. Both conserved end residues are part of each CDR3. The D gene is left open where the match is weak. Size is stated for part of the rows, as once, few or many counts, or as a class when the clone is expanded.

j_call,v_call,clone_size,d_call,cdr3_aa,cdr3_nt
TRBJ1-1,TRBV18,NA,NA,CASSPPGGSNTEAFF,TGTGCCAGCTCACCTCCGGGGGGATCGAACACTGAAGCTTTCTTT
TRBJ1-1,TRBV10-2,once,TRBD1,CASSRTGFEAFF,TGCGCCTCTTCAAGGACAGGGTTTGAAGCTTTCTTT
TRBJ1-2,TRBV19,NA,TRBD1,CASSQGDGYTF,TGTGCCAGTAGCCAGGGGGATGGCTACACCTTC
TRBJ2-1,TRBV5-4,once,TRBD1,CASSLSPTGGIEQFF,TGTGCCAGCAGCTTGTCCCCGACAGGGGGTATAGAGCAGTTCTTC
TRBJ2-7,TRBV4-1,NA,NA,CASSQGQTGPRYEQYF,TGCGCCAGCAGCCAAGGCCAAACAGGGCCCCGCTACGAGCAGTACTTC
TRBJ2-3,TRBV2,NA,NA,CASVDLHKDTDTQYF,TGTGCCAGTGTCGACTTACATAAAGACACAGATACGCAGTATTTT
TRBJ2-7,TRBV7-8,NA,TRBD2,CASSLVLAGPYEQYF,TGTGCCAGCAGCTTAGTCCTAGCGGGACCCTACGAGCAGTACTTC
TRBJ1-2,TRBV28,NA,NA,CASSTATLANYGYTF,TGTGCCAGCTCTACGGCTACCCTAGCTAACTATGGCTACACCTTC
TRBJ2-1,TRBV2,NA,TRBD2,CASSEQAGVKNEQFF,TGTGCCAGCAGTGAACAAGCGGGAGTTAAAAATGAGCAGTTCTTC
TRBJ1-1,TRBV29-1,NA,NA,CSVGQGHTEAFF,TGCAGCGTTGGGCAGGGTCACACTGAAGCTTTCTTT
TRBJ1-5,TRBV30,NA,NA,CACTVAGVSNQPQHF,TGTGCCTGTACCGTAGCAGGGGTTAGCAATCAGCCCCAGCATTTT
TRBJ2-5,TRBV27,NA,NA,CASSLSTPGTQYF,TGTGCCAGCAGTTTATCGACCCCAGGGACCCAGTACTTC
TRBJ1-4,TRBV4-1,NA,NA,CASSQDNTPTNEKLFF,TGCGCCAGCAGCCAAGATAACACACCAACTAATGAAAAACTGTTTTTT
TRBJ2-1,TRBV7-2,NA,TRBD2,CASSQGLADNEQFF,TGTGCCAGCAGCCAGGGACTAGCGGACAATGAGCAGTTCTTC
TRBJ2-3,TRBV7-9,NA,TRBD1,CASSSLRGQLEGDTQYF,TGTGCCAGCAGCTCCCTGAGGGGGCAGTTAGAGGGGGATACGCAGTATTTT
TRBJ2-1,TRBV6-1,NA,TRBD1,CASSDLRTGGIGNEQFF,TGTGCCAGCAGTGACTTGAGGACAGGGGGCATAGGGAATGAGCAGTTCTTC
TRBJ2-1,TRBV7-2,NA,NA,CASSLVSGSYNEQFF,TGTGCCAGCAGCTTAGTTTCGGGCTCCTACAATGAGCAGTTCTTC
TRBJ2-3,TRBV29-1,once,TRBD2,CSVAGTSGRVGYSTDTQYF,TGCAGCGTTGCCGGGACTAGCGGGAGGGTCGGATATAGCACAGATACGCAGTATTTT
TRBJ2-1,TRBV9,NA,TRBD2,CASSELITSGRRNEQFF,TGTGCCAGCAGCGAACTCATAACTAGCGGGAGGAGAAATGAGCAGTTCTTC
TRBJ1-1,TRBV4-1,NA,TRBD1,CASSHAGGRGTEAFF,TGCGCCAGCAGCCATGCAGGGGGCCGGGGCACTGAAGCTTTCTTT
TRBJ2-1,TRBV6-4,NA,TRBD2,CASKGTSETHEQFF,TGTGCCAGCAAGGGGACTAGCGAAACCCATGAGCAGTTCTTC
TRBJ2-3,TRBV6-1,NA,NA,CASSVYTDTQYF,TGTGCCAGCAGTGTATACACAGATACGCAGTATTTT
TRBJ2-1,TRBV29-1,once,NA,CSVEMYYNEQFF,TGCAGCGTTGAAATGTACTACAATGAGCAGTTCTTC
TRBJ1-2,TRBV20-1,NA,NA,CSAPTGYGYTF,TGCAGTGCCCCGACGGGCTATGGCTACACCTTC
TRBJ1-5,TRBV5-4,NA,TRBD1,CASSVDRGAQPQHF,TGTGCCAGCAGCGTGGACAGGGGTGCTCAGCCCCAGCATTTT
TRBJ2-7,TRBV6-5,NA,TRBD2,CASSYPGGPYEQYF,TGTGCCAGCAGTTACCCGGGAGGACCCTACGAGCAGTACTTC
TRBJ2-7,TRBV6-6,few,NA,CASSYLSTEQYF,TGTGCCAGCAGTTACCTGAGTACGGAGCAGTACTTC
TRBJ2-7,TRBV6-5,NA,NA,CASRPRGGRSYEQYF,TGTGCCAGCAGGCCCCGAGGAGGGAGAAGTTACGAGCAGTACTTC
TRBJ1-3,TRBV30,NA,TRBD1,CAWRPRTPGTGGGNTIYF,TGTGCCTGGAGGCCCCGCACCCCCGGGACAGGGGGCGGAAACACCATATATTTT
TRBJ2-3,TRBV5-6,NA,TRBD2,CASSLMRGTTSTDTQYF,TGTGCCAGCAGCCTCATGCGGGGGACCACTAGCACAGATACGCAGTATTTT
TRBJ1-1,TRBV4-1,NA,NA,CASSPFRGVGNTEAFF,TGCGCCAGCAGCCCTTTCCGGGGAGTGGGGAACACTGAAGCTTTCTTT